Reported below is one T cell receptor beta chain. CDR1 is MDHEN and CDR2 is SYDVKM in the germline V gene. The trim removed 7 bases at V and 10 bases at J, leaving 14 bases unmatched. CDR3 size: 15 residues. Method: immunoSEQ multiplex PCR; TCRdb's copy keeps in-frame clones and lacks some. The table shows 25,000 to 30,000 clones, with roughly 89% occurring only once. This sample was included in a study of T cell changes during pregnancy in multiple sclerosis. Specimen: CD4+ T cells from peripheral blood mononuclear cells, collected in the second trimester of pregnancy. This clonotype was sampled from a female donor with multiple sclerosis, enrolled in a pregnancy study. V gene TRBV28 combines with J gene TRBJ1-1, with TRBD1 identical over 11 bases. The chain's CDR3 is CASIPPGQGAKGAFF. The CDR3 DNA sequence: TGTGCCAGCATCCCCCCCGGACAGGGGGCGAAAGGAGCTTTCTTT.